The clone carrying this T cell receptor beta chain was found a few times. This record comes from a study of T-cell memory formation after mild COVID-19. Study in general: TCR clusters mostly belonged to single donors.

Germline V gene lookup returns CDR1 KGHDR and CDR2 SFDVKD. The CDR3 contains 14 residues. The germline V and J ends were trimmed by 7 bases and 0 bases, with 10 bases remaining between them. Each CDR3 protein is one row after TCRdb ran MiXCR on the 5' RACE reads. The repertoire holds hundreds of thousands of distinct CDR3 sequences, roughly 20% seen once, with about 12% in the top ten. Specimen: PBMCs or a T cell subset sorted from them (not recorded which). This clonotype was sampled from an adult woman who had mild COVID-19 (a few samples of this study predate the infection). Cell type and time point are not known. The rearrangement joins TRBV24-1 to TRBJ2-3; D may match TRBD1 or TRBD2 (5 bases each). CDR3 sequence reads: CATSGTASTDTQYF. CDR3 DNA sequence: TGTGCCACCAGCGGGACGGCTAGCACAGATACGCAGTATTTT.